A single sample gave rise to the 24 T cell receptor beta chains below, sequenced in a study of blood T cell repertoires in COVID-19 (dated by TCRdb to 2019 to 2021). The receptor library was made with the immunoSEQ multiplex PCR assay. TCRdb retrieved this table from immuneACCESS and kept in-frame rearrangements only. Not all clones are present; in checked studies, unresolved V genes account for under half, and no reason is known for the remainder. This sample comprises 310,000 or so clones, around 90% of them detected only once. The ten largest account for 6% to 6.5% of the sample. Material: PBMCs or T cells enriched from blood (not recorded which). Receptors originate from a woman aged 40 to 55 who had recovered from COVID-19.

This clone was observed a single time. V is TRBV28 and J is TRBJ2-2; TRBD1 matches 8 bases. Germline CDR1 is MDHEN and CDR2 is SYDVKM. This CDR3 is built from 18 residues. V gave up 1 base and J gave up 0 bases; unmatched junction bases: 7. The CDR3 here is CASSLYPPDRANTGELFF. Here the CDR3 DNA reads TGTGCCAGCAGTTTATATCCACCGGACAGGGCGAACACCGGGGAGCTGTTTTTT.

The chain recombines TRBV7-2 with TRBJ2-5; weak D call: TRBD2 (5 bases). The CDR3 covers 13 residues. The V end was cut by 5 bases, the J end by 1 base, with 8 bases between. Germline CDR1 and CDR2: SGHTA and FQGNSA. As DNA, the CDR3 is TGTGCCAGCAGCCCGGGGTCCCAAGAGACCCAGTACTTC. The encoded protein is CASSPGSQETQYF. The full variable domain, completed using reference TRBV7-2 and TRBJ2-5, is GAGVSQSPSNKVTEKGKDVELRCDPISGHTALYWYRQSLGQGLEFLIYFQGNSAPDKSGLPSDRFSAERTGGSVSTLTIQRTQQEDSAVYLCASSPGSQETQYFGPGTRLLVL.

This chain joins TRBV24-1 and TRBJ2-2; 9 nucleotides agree with TRBD2. The V gene's germline CDR1 is KGHDR and CDR2 SFDVKD. V dropped 3 bases and J dropped 7; count of bases not matched to a gene: 8. The CDR3 consists of 16 residues. The CDR3 loop is CATSDPLAGKIGELFF. CDR3 DNA: TGTGCCACCAGTGATCCTCTAGCGGGGAAAATCGGGGAGCTGTTTTTT.

This clone has just one count. The J gene is TRBJ1-2, the V gene TRBV12-3 or TRBV12-4, with no clear D. The CDR3 sequence is 13 residues long. Trimming stripped 8 bases from V and 2 bases from J, with 12 bases between. CDR3 amino acids: CASRHTQNYGYTF. In DNA, the CDR3 is TGTGCCAGCCGTCACACCCAGAACTATGGCTACACCTTC.

The rearrangement links TRBV28 to TRBJ1-6; D might be TRBD1 (6 bases). CDR1 MDHEN and CDR2 SYDVKM come from the germline V gene. The V gene lost 0 bases and the J gene lost 7 bases, with 10 bases spanning the gap. This CDR3 is built from 15 residues. DNA for the CDR3: TGTGCCAGCAGTTTATGGCTACAGGGAAATTCACCCCTCCACTTT. Translating it yields CASSLWLQGNSPLHF.

The V call is TRBV7-9, the J call TRBJ2-5; 8 positions match TRBD1. Germline trimming cut 5 bases from V and 0 bases from J; bases unmatched to any gene: 8. CDR1 is SEHNR, CDR2 FQNEAQ, per germline (reference sequence). The CDR3 covers 16 residues. CDR3 in DNA: TGTGCCAGCAGCAAGATGGACAGGGAGGACCAAGAGACCCAGTACTTC. Protein sequence: CASSKMDREDQETQYF.

In this sample, this clone turned up a few times. V usage is TRBV28 and J usage is TRBJ2-7; 10 positions agree with TRBD2. The junction had 8 bases not matched to a gene; V was cut back by 6 bases and J by 3 bases. Germline V gene sequence: CDR1 MDHEN, CDR2 SYDVKM. The CDR3 runs to 15 residues. CDR3 coding DNA: TGTGCCAGCAGCGTTATAGCGGGAGGTCTCTACGAGCAGTACTTC. Its protein is CASSVIAGGLYEQYF.

The gene calls are TRBV27 and TRBJ2-5; TRBD2 aligns across 13 bases. J was trimmed by 6 bases and V by 4 bases; bases with no gene match: 5. The CDR3 contains 15 residues. Per the germline V gene, CDR1 is MNHEY and CDR2 is SMNVEV (reference sequence). CDR3 in amino acids: CASSSLGLAGKTQYF. CDR3 nucleotides: TGTGCCAGCAGTTCATTGGGACTAGCGGGAAAGACCCAGTACTTC.

The V gene is TRBV27, the J gene TRBJ2-2; weak D call: TRBD2 (6 bases). Germline lookup yields CDR1 MNHEY and CDR2 SMNVEV (reference sequence). This CDR3 spans 15 amino acids. The V gene lost 5 bases and the J gene lost 2 bases, with 12 bases spanning the gap. For the CDR3, the DNA is TGTGCCAGCAGTCGGCGGGGTCCAAACACCGGGGAGCTGTTTTTT. Protein: CASSRRGPNTGELFF.

The rearrangement joins TRBV7-9 to TRBJ1-5, with D possibly TRBD1 on 5 matching bases. The CDR3 extends over 17 amino acids. CDR1 SEHNR and CDR2 FQNEAQ come from the germline V gene (reference sequence). The V end was cut by 5 bases, the J end by 1 base, with 18 bases between. CDR3 region: CASSPGWGGESNQPQHF. CDR3 nucleotides: TGTGCCAGCAGCCCCGGATGGGGGGGGGAGAGCAATCAGCCCCAGCATTTT.

The V call is TRBV28, the J call TRBJ2-7; D is perhaps TRBD2 (6 bases). Trimming took off 3 bases at V and 2 bases at J, with 8 bases between the two ends. This CDR3 is 13 amino acids long. Germline values: CDR1 MDHEN, CDR2 SYDVKM. The CDR3 DNA is TGTGCCAGCAGTTTGGAGGGGACCTACGAGCAGTACTTC. Its translation: CASSLEGTYEQYF.

The V gene is TRBV14, the J gene TRBJ2-3; D perhaps matches TRBD2 (5 bases). CDR3 length: 15 amino acids. V lost 1 base, J lost 1 base, and 9 bases lay in between. The germline V gene has CDR1 SGHDN and CDR2 FVKESK. The CDR3 region is CASSQVGARTDTQYF. The CDR3 DNA follows: TGTGCCAGCAGCCAAGTGGGAGCGCGCACAGATACGCAGTATTTT. The full variable domain, its missing parts supplied by reference TRBV14 and TRBJ2-3, is EAGVTQFPSHSVIEKGQTVTLRCDPISGHDNLYWYRRVMGKEIKFLLHFVKESKQDESGMPNNRFLAERTGGTYSTLKVQPAELEDSGVYFCASSQVGARTDTQYFGPGTRLTVL.

The V and J genes are TRBV7-9 and TRBJ1-2, with D unresolved. Per germline, CDR1 SEHNR and CDR2 FQNEAQ (reference sequence). The CDR3 loop spans 14 amino acids. Trimming pared 4 bases from V and 1 base from J, leaving 10 bases between. CDR3 nucleotide sequence: TGTGCCAGCAGCTCCCCTCAGGATAACTATGGCTACACCTTC. This encodes CASSSPQDNYGYTF.

This rearrangement joins TRBV5-1 to TRBJ1-6, with 8 nucleotides matching TRBD1. CDR1 is SGHRS and CDR2 is YFSETQ in the germline V gene. The CDR3 covers 15 residues. V lost 0 bases to trimming and J lost 9 bases; unmatched junction nucleotides: 5. The CDR3 loop is CASSLEGQGASPLHF. The CDR3 nucleotides read TGCGCCAGCAGCTTGGAGGGTCAGGGGGCTTCACCCCTCCACTTT.

The V gene is TRBV11-2, the J gene TRBJ2-3; 9 bases agree with TRBD2. Germline V CDR1 and CDR2: SGHAT, FQNNGV. The junction had 14 bases not matched to a gene; V was cut back by 5 bases and J by 5 bases. The CDR3 sequence is 17 residues long. The chain's CDR3 is CASSPLGIAGVVDTQYF. Here the CDR3 DNA reads TGTGCCAGCAGCCCCCTGGGGATAGCGGGAGTGGTAGATACGCAGTATTTT.

The chain is built from TRBV5-4 and TRBJ2-1; D gene ambiguous. Germline values: CDR1 SGHNT, CDR2 YYREEE (reference sequence). CDR3 length equals 14 residues. V was cut by 1 base and J by 0 bases, with 5 bases left in between. CDR3 sequence: CASSLLGSYNEQFF. The CDR3 DNA sequence: TGTGCCAGCAGCTTGCTAGGCTCCTACAATGAGCAGTTCTTC.

The gene calls are TRBV19 and TRBJ2-3; the D gene is possibly TRBD1 (6 bases). Trimming pared 1 base from V and 2 bases from J, leaving 10 bases between. The germline gives CDR1 LNHDA, CDR2 SQIVND (reference sequence). The CDR3 contains 15 residues. DNA of the CDR3: TGTGCCAGTAGTATAGTAGGGGGACCCACAGATACGCAGTATTTT. Its translation is CASSIVGGPTDTQYF.

A note on this clone: Germline and junction disagree at one end, which may indicate a read error. This rearrangement joins TRBV7-7 to TRBJ2-1, with 9 bases fitting TRBD2. The CDR3 runs 14 residues. Looked up from germline, CDR1 is SSHAT and CDR2 is FNYEAQ (reference sequence). The CDR3 protein is CASSPRLAANEQFF. The CDR3 DNA reads as TGTGCTAGCAGCCCTCGACTAGCGGCTAATGAGCAGTTCTTC. Looking up the rest from reference TRBV7-7 and TRBJ2-1 gives the full variable domain: GAGVSQSPRYKVTKRGQDVTLRCDPISSHATLYWYQQALGQGPEFLTYFNYEAQPDKSGLPSDRFSAERPEGSISTLTIQRTEQRDSAMYRCASSPRLAANEQFFGPGTRLTVL.

The V gene is TRBV7-9, the J gene TRBJ2-7, with no clear D. The germline V and J ends were trimmed by 1 base and 5 bases, with 6 bases remaining between them. CDR1 and CDR2 from the germline V gene are SEHNR and FQNEAQ (reference sequence). This CDR3 has 12 residues. CDR3 sequence: CASSLVGHEQYF. For the CDR3, the DNA is TGTGCCAGCAGCTTAGTCGGTCACGAGCAGTACTTC.

This clone was observed a handful of times. The chain uses TRBV3-1 (or the pseudogene TRBV3-2) and TRBJ2-7; the D gene is possibly TRBD1 (5 bases). Trimming cost V 3 bases and J 1 base, with 19 bases left between them. CDR3 length equals 17 residues. CDR1 LGHDT and CDR2 YNNKEL come from the germline V gene (reference sequence). The CDR3 loop is CASSHRSLRARSYEQYF. CDR3 sequence (DNA): TGTGCCAGCAGCCACCGGTCCCTCAGGGCGAGGTCCTACGAGCAGTACTTC.

This clone came up once. The chain employs TRBV7-2 and TRBJ2-7, with D possibly being TRBD2 (5 bases). Deletions cut 9 bases from V and 5 bases from J, with 23 bases between. CDR1 SGHTA and CDR2 FQGNSA come from the germline V gene. The CDR3 covers 15 residues. Written as DNA, the CDR3 is TGTGCCAGACCATACCAGAGTACGGGAAGAGACGAGCAGTACTTC. This gives the protein CARPYQSTGRDEQYF.

As DNA, the CDR3 is TGTGCCAGTAGTATAGGCGGGACAGGGGAACACGAGCAGTACTTC. Translating it yields CASSIGGTGEHEQYF. The chain links TRBV19 to TRBJ2-7; 10 nucleotides align to TRBD1. The CDR3 runs 15 residues. Germline trimming cut 1 base from V and 5 bases from J; bases unmatched to any gene: 5. CDR1 and CDR2 (germline): LNHDA, SQIVND (reference sequence). Full variable domain (missing parts from reference TRBV19 and TRBJ2-7): DGGITQSPKYLFRKEGQNVTLSCEQNLNHDAMYWYRQDPGQGLRLIYYSQIVNDFQKGDIAEGYSVSREKKESFPLTVTSAQKNPTAFYLCASSIGGTGEHEQYFGPGTRLTVT.

V usage is TRBV12-3 or TRBV12-4 and J usage is TRBJ1-2; D unresolved. CDR3 length: 13 amino acids. Trimming removed 8 bases from V and 2 bases from J, with 12 bases in between. This chain's CDR3 is CASAVSGNYGYTF. The CDR3 coding sequence is TGTGCCAGCGCGGTATCGGGAAACTATGGCTACACCTTC.

This clone was counted many times. This chain joins TRBV2 and TRBJ2-1, with D perhaps matching TRBD2 (5 bases). Looked up from germline, CDR1 is SNHLY and CDR2 is FYNNEI. The CDR3 contains 14 residues. With 6 bases removed from V and 4 bases from J, the gap between germline ends came to 13 bases. CDR3 residues: CASRAAGGYNEQFF. CDR3 DNA: TGTGCCAGCAGGGCCGCCGGAGGATACAATGAGCAGTTCTTC.